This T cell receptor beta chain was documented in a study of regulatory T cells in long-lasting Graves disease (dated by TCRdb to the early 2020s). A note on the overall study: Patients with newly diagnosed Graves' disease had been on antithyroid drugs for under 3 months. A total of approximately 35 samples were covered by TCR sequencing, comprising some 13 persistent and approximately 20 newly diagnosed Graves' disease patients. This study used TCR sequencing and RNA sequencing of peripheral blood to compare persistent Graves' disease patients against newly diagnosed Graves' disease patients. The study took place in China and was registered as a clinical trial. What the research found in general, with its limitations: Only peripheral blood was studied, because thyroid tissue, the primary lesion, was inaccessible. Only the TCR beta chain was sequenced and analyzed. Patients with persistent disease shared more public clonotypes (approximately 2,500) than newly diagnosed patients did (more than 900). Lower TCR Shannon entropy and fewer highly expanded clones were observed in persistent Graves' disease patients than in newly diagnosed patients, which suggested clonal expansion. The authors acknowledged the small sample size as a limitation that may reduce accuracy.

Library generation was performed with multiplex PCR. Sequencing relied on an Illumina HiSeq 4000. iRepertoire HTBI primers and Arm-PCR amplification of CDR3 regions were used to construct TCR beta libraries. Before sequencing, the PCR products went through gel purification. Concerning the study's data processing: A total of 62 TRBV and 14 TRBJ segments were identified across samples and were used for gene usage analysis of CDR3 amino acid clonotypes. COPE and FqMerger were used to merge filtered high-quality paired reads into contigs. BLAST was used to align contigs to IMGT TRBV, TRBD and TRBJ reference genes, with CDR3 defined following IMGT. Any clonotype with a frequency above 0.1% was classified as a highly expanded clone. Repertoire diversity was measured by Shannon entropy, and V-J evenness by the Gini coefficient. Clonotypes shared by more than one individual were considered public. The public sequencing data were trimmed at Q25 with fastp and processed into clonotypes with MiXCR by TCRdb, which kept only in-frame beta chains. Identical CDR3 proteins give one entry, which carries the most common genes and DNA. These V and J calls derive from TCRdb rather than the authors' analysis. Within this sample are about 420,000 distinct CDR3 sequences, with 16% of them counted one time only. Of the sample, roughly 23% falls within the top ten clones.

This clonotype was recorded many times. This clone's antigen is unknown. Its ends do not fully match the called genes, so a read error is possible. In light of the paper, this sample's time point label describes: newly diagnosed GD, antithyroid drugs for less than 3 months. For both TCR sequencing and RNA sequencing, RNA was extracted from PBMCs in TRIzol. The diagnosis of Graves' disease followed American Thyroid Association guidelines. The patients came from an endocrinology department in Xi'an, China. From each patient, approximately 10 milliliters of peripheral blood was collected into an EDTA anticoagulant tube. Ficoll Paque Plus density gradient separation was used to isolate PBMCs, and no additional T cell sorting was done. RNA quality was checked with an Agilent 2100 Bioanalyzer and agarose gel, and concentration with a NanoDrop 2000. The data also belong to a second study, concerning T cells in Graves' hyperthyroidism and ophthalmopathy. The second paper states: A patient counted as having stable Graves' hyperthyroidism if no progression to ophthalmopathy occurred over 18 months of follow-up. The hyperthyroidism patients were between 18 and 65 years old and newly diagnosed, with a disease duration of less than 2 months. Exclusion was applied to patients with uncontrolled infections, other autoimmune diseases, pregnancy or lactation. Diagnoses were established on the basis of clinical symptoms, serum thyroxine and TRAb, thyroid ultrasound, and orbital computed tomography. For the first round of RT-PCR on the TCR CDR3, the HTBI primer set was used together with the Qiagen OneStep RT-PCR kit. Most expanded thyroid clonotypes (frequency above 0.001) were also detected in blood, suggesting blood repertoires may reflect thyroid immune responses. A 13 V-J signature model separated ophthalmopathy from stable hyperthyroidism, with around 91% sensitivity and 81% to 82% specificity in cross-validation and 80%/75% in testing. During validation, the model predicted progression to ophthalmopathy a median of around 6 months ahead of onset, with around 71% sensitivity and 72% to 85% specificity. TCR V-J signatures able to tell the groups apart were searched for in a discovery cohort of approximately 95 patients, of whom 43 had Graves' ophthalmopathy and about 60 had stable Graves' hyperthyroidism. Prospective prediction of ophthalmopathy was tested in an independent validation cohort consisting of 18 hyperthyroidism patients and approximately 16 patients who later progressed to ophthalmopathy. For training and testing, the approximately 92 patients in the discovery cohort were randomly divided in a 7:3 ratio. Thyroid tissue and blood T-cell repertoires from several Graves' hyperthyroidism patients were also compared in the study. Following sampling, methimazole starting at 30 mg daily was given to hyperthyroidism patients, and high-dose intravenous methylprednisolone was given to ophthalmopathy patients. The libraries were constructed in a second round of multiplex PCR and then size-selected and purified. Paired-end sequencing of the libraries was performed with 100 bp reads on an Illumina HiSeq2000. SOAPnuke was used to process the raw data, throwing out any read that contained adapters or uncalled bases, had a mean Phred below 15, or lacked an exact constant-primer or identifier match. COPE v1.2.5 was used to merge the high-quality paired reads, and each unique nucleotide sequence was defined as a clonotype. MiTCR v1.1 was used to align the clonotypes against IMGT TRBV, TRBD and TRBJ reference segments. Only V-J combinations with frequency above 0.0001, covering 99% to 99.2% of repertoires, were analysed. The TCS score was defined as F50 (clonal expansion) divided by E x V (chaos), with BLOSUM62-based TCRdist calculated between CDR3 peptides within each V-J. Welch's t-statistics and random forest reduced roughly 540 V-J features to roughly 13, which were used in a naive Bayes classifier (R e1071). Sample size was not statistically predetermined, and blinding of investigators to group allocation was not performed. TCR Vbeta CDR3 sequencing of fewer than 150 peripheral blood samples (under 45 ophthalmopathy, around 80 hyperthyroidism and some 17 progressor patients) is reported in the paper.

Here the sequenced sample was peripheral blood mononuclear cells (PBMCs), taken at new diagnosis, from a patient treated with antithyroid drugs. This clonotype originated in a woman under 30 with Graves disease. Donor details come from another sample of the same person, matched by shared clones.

This receptor has the CDR3 CASSLGTVSAKLFF. The nucleotides read TGTGCCAGCAGCCTAGGGACAGTGAGTGCGAAACTGTTTTTT. The rearrangement combines TRBV13 with TRBJ1-4, with 7 bases in between that match TRBD1. Spanning cysteine to phenylalanine, the CDR3 consists of 14 amino acids. Only the CDR3 DNA stays, 42 bases, in frame from base 1. Looking up the germline V gene (reference sequence) yields CDR1 PRHDT and CDR2 FYEKMQ.